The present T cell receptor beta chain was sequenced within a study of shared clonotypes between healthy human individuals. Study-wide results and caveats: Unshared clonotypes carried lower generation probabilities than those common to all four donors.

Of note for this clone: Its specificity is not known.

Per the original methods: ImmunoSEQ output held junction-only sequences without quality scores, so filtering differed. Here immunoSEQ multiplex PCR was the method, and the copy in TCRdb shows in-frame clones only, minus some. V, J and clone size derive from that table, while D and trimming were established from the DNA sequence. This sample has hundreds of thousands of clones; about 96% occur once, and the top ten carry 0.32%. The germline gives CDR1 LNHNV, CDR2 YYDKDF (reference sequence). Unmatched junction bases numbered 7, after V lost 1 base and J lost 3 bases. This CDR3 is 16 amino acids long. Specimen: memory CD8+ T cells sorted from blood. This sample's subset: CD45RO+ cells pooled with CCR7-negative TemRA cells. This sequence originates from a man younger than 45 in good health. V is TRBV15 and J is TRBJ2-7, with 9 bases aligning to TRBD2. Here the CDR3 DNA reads TGTGCCACCAGCAGAGCCCTGGCTAGCGGGATCTACGAGCAGTACTTC. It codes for CATSRALASGIYEQYF.